The 18 T cell receptor beta chains below were found in one sample sequenced in a study of T cell responses to AZD1222 COVID-19 vaccine. Profiling relied on immunoSEQ multiplex PCR, and the TCRdb table lists in-frame clones only, not all of them. The sample has fewer than 120,000 clones, approximately 94% seen once. Sequencing was performed on peripheral blood, taken 28 days after the second AZD1222 dose. Source of these receptors: an adult who received the AZD1222 COVID-19 vaccine.

The rearrangement links TRBV12-3 or TRBV12-4 to TRBJ2-5; weak D call: TRBD2 (5 bases). The CDR3 length is 12 residues. Deletions cut 5 bases from V and 2 bases from J, with 6 bases between. For the CDR3, the DNA is TGTGCCAGCAGTCGGGGACAAGAGACCCAGTACTTC. Encoded protein: CASSRGQETQYF.

The genes are TRBV4-2 and TRBJ1-3, with D unclear. The CDR3 spans 17 residues. The germline V and J ends were trimmed by 0 bases and 0 bases, with 12 bases remaining between them. Germline V lookup: CDR1 LGHNA, CDR2 YNFKEQ. The CDR3 DNA sequence: TGTGCCAGCAGCCAAGAAAGAACCGGCAACTCTGGAAACACCATATATTTT. Protein product: CASSQERTGNSGNTIYF.

V and J are TRBV29-1 and TRBJ2-3; 8 bases agree with TRBD1. The ends lost 5 bases at V and 0 bases at J; junction bases unmatched: 10. The CDR3 covers 16 residues. From germline, CDR1 is SQVTM and CDR2 ANQGSEA. CDR3 nucleotide sequence: TGCAGCGTTACTGGACAGGGTAGTCCTAGCACAGATACGCAGTATTTT. Its translation is CSVTGQGSPSTDTQYF.

This chain connects TRBV18 to TRBJ1-5; no reliable D call. The CDR3 runs 16 residues. Germline-derived CDR1 and CDR2 are KGHSH and LQKENI. V was shortened by 0 bases and J by 0 bases, with 9 bases between the two germline ends. For the CDR3, the DNA is TGTGCCAGCTCACCACCTGGCGGGGTTAGCAATCAGCCCCAGCATTTT. Its protein is CASSPPGGVSNQPQHF.

The chain carries TRBV11-3 and TRBJ1-3; 8 bases agree with TRBD1. The CDR3 consists of 15 residues. With 5 bases clipped from V and 2 bases from J, the junction kept 5 bases outside the gene matches. The germline V gene encodes CDR1 SGHNT and CDR2 YENEEA. CDR3 DNA: TGTGCCAGCAGCGTTACAGGGGGTGCTGGAAACACCATATATTTT. This sequence encodes CASSVTGGAGNTIYF.

The V and J genes are TRBV27 and TRBJ2-5; either TRBD1 or TRBD2 may fit D (5 bases each). Germline V lookup: CDR1 MNHEY, CDR2 SMNVEV (reference sequence). The CDR3 totals 13 residues. Trimming left V 4 bases short and J 5 bases short, with 11 bases between. For the CDR3, the DNA is TGTGCCAGCAGTTCCCTAGCAGGGGAGACCCAGTACTTC. Protein sequence: CASSSLAGETQYF.

This clone has just one count. The J gene is TRBJ2-7, the V gene TRBV5-1, with 9 bases fitting TRBD2. Germline CDR1 SGHRS, CDR2 YFSETQ. The CDR3 extends over 16 amino acids. V shed 4 bases and J 4 bases; nucleotides not matched to a gene: 12. DNA of the CDR3: TGCGCCAGCAGCCCCCATGGTGCGGGGGGGCCTTACGAGCAGTACTTC. This translates into CASSPHGAGGPYEQYF.

The rearrangement links TRBV11-2 to TRBJ1-2, with D uncertain. Germline V gives CDR1 SGHAT, CDR2 FQNNGV. This CDR3 spans 15 amino acids. Trimming pared 7 bases from V and 1 base from J, leaving 16 bases between. CDR3 amino acids: CASTFDPIDNYGYTF. CDR3 nucleotide sequence: TGTGCCAGCACCTTCGACCCGATTGATAACTATGGCTACACCTTC.

This chain uses TRBV7-2 with TRBJ1-2, with TRBD1 matching over 8 bases. V dropped 3 bases and J dropped 0; count of bases not matched to a gene: 6. This CDR3 is built from 16 residues. Germline V gives CDR1 SGHTA, CDR2 FQGNSA. The CDR3 reads CASSFTGTGANYGYTF. The DNA of the CDR3 is TGTGCCAGCAGCTTTACCGGGACAGGAGCTAACTATGGCTACACCTTC.

The chain has TRBV3-1 (or the pseudogene TRBV3-2) and TRBJ1-1, with D uncertain. There are 13 residues in the CDR3. Looked up from germline, CDR1 is LGHDT and CDR2 is YNNKEL (reference sequence). The V gene lost 2 bases and the J gene lost 0 bases, with 4 bases spanning the gap. The CDR3 DNA reads TGTGCCAGCAGCCAACCGATGAACACTGAAGCTTTCTTT. It yields the protein CASSQPMNTEAFF.

The rearrangement uses TRBV7-8 and TRBJ1-3; perhaps TRBD1 as D (5 bases). CDR3 length equals 15 residues. Deletions cut 5 bases from V and 0 bases from J, with 11 bases between. Germline V CDR1 and CDR2: SGHVS, FQNEAQ. CDR3 residues: CASSAGRNSGNTIYF. The CDR3 nucleotides read TGTGCCAGCAGCGCGGGACGGAACTCTGGAAACACCATATATTTT.

J is TRBJ2-7 and V is TRBV10-1; D uncertain. Deletions cut 3 bases from V and 4 bases from J, with 7 bases between. In germline, CDR1 is WNHNN, CDR2 SYGVQD (reference sequence). The CDR3 totals 12 residues. CDR3 protein: CASSEFGYEQYF. The CDR3 DNA is TGCGCCAGCAGTGAATTTGGGTACGAGCAGTACTTC.

The V and J genes are TRBV12-3 or TRBV12-4 and TRBJ2-1; D call uncertain. The CDR3 runs 12 residues. V was cut by 6 bases and J by 6 bases, with 9 bases left in between. The CDR3 loop is CASSQDGNEQFF. The DNA for the CDR3 is TGTGCCAGCAGCCAAGATGGCAATGAGCAGTTCTTC.

The V gene is TRBV4-1, the J gene TRBJ1-1; 10 positions match TRBD1. Trimming cost V 0 bases and J 3 bases; bases outside gene matches: 10. The CDR3 runs 18 residues. Looked up from germline, CDR1 is MGHRA and CDR2 is YSYEKL. The CDR3 DNA reads TGCGCCAGCAGCCAAGAACCACCGCTCGGGACAGGGGACACTGAAGCTTTCTTT. Translated: CASSQEPPLGTGDTEAFF.

This clone was counted only a few times. The chain has TRBV3-1 (or the pseudogene TRBV3-2) and TRBJ1-2, with 9 bases fitting TRBD1. Germline CDR1 reads LGHDT; CDR2 reads YNNKEL (reference sequence). The CDR3 spans 15 residues. Germline trimming cut 4 bases from V and 7 bases from J; bases unmatched to any gene: 10. Written as DNA, the CDR3 is TGTGCCAGCAGCCTAAAAAGGGACAGGGTGTTTGGCTACACCTTC. As protein: CASSLKRDRVFGYTF.

This chain uses TRBV13 with TRBJ2-7; TRBD1 aligns across 7 bases. Germline-derived CDR1 and CDR2 are PRHDT and FYEKMQ (reference sequence). J lost 2 bases, V lost 6 bases, and 7 bases had no gene match. This CDR3 has 14 residues. CDR3 region: CASSFRGQTYEQYF. The CDR3, as DNA: TGTGCCAGCAGTTTTCGGGGACAGACCTACGAGCAGTACTTC.

The chain uses TRBV3-1 (or the pseudogene TRBV3-2) and TRBJ2-6, with D uncertain. V lost 2 bases to trimming and J lost 3 bases, with 14 bases between them. This CDR3 has 17 amino acids. CDR1 is LGHDT and CDR2 is YNNKEL in the germline V gene (reference sequence). The CDR3 reads CASSQMAPSSGANVLTF. For the CDR3, the DNA is TGTGCCAGCAGCCAAATGGCACCCTCTAGTGGGGCCAACGTCCTGACTTTC.

The rearrangement joins TRBV20-1 to TRBJ1-2; perhaps TRBD1 as D (5 bases). CDR3 length: 11 amino acids. Germline-derived CDR1 and CDR2 are DFQATT and SNEGSKA (reference sequence). Trimming shortened V by 7 bases and J by 4 bases, and 10 bases separated the two germline ends. CDR3 sequence (DNA): TGCAGTGATCGGACACTCTATGGCTACACCTTC. Amino acid sequence: CSDRTLYGYTF.